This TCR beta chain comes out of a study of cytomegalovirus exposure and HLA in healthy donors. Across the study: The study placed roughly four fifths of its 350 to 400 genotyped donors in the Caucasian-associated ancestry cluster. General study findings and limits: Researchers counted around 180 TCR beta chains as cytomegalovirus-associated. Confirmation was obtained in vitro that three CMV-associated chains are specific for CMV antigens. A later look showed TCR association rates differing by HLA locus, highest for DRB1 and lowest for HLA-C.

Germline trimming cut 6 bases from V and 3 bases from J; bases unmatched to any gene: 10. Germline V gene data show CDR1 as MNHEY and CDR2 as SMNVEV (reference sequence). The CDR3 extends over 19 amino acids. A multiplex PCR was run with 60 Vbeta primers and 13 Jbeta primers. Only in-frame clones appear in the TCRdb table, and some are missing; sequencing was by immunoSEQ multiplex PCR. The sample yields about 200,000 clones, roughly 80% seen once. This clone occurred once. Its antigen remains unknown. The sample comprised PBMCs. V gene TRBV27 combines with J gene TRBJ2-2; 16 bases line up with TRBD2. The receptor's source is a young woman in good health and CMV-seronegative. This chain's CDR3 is CASRPSPGLAGGYTGELFF. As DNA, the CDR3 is TGTGCCAGCAGACCCTCTCCGGGACTAGCGGGAGGGTACACCGGGGAGCTGTTTTTT.